The next 21 T cell receptor beta chains were all read from a single sample in a study of cytomegalovirus exposure and HLA in healthy donors. 60 Vbeta and 13 Jbeta primers were used in PCR. Some clones are missing from TCRdb's copy, which holds only in-frame ones; the method was immunoSEQ multiplex PCR. This sample carries some 55,000 clones, with over 10% going to the ten biggest clones. What was sequenced was PBMCs. The receptors originated from a man aged 18 to 29 in good health and CMV-seropositive.

The genes are TRBV13 and TRBJ2-3; 15 bases match TRBD2. Looked up from germline, CDR1 is PRHDT and CDR2 is FYEKMQ (reference sequence). The CDR3 has 16 amino acids. V shed 4 bases and J 6 bases; nucleotides not matched to a gene: 5. DNA of the CDR3: TGTGCCAGCAGCTACAGGACTAGCGGGAGGGAGGATACGCAGTATTTT. It codes for CASSYRTSGREDTQYF.

The rearrangement uses TRBV6-1 and TRBJ2-3; D may be TRBD2 (6 bases). Germline-derived CDR1 and CDR2 are MNHNS and SASEGT. V was clipped by 8 bases and J by 0 bases, with 15 bases between them. The CDR3 spans 15 residues. CDR3 sequence: CASGRGASSTDTQYF. In DNA, the CDR3 is TGTGCCAGCGGCCGCGGGGCCTCTAGCACAGATACGCAGTATTTT.

Worth noting for this clone: A read error may produce the germline difference seen at one junction end. The chain employs TRBV29-1 and TRBJ2-7, with 10 bases matching TRBD2. CDR3 length equals 15 residues. The germline gives CDR1 SQVTM, CDR2 ANQGSEA. CDR3 nucleotides: TGCAGCGTTGAAGATTCGCGGACTAGCGGCTACGGGCAGTACTTC. It yields the protein CSVEDSRTSGYGQYF.

About this clone: The DNA is omitted, as the CDR3 cannot be located on it reliably, and the CDR3 follows TCRdb's listing. Here the CDR3 reads CASSFGPGSHGFF. The rearrangement uses TRBV27 and TRBJ2-1; the table's D call of TRBD1 was not tested on the DNA. The CDR3 is 13 residues long, ends included. CDR1 is MNHEY, CDR2 SMNVEV, per germline (reference sequence).

V and J are TRBV25-1 and TRBJ2-4; weak D call: TRBD1 (5 bases). Trimming cost V 1 base and J 5 bases, with 12 bases left between them. The germline V gene encodes CDR1 MGHDK and CDR2 SYGVNS. This CDR3 has 15 amino acids. CDR3 loop: CASSESRTPQNIQYF. The CDR3 coding sequence is TGTGCCAGCAGTGAATCGCGGACACCCCAAAACATTCAGTACTTC.

The chain links TRBV2 to TRBJ1-5, with a possible D match to TRBD1 (6 bases). Germline V gene data show CDR1 as SNHLY and CDR2 as FYNNEI. CDR3 length: 16 amino acids. V dropped 4 bases and J dropped 1 base, with 14 bases sitting between them. The CDR3 DNA is TGTGCCAGCAGTGGGGGGGGCGGGAGGAGCAATCAGCCCCAGCATTTT. It yields the protein CASSGGGGRSNQPQHF. Filled out from reference TRBV2 and TRBJ1-5, the complete variable domain reads EPEVTQTPSHQVTQMGQEVILRCVPISNHLYFYWYRQILGQKVEFLVSFYNNEISEKSEIFDDQFSVERPDGSNFTLKIRSTKLEDSAMYFCASSGGGGRSNQPQHFGDGTRLSIL.

This rearrangement joins TRBV5-1 to TRBJ1-3, with TRBD1 matching over 11 bases. V was pared by 0 bases and J by 4 bases, with 3 bases of the junction left unmatched. Germline assignment: CDR1 SGHRS and CDR2 YFSETQ. The CDR3 sequence is 16 residues long. This CDR3 reads CASSLGTGGTGNTIYF. CDR3 in DNA: TGCGCCAGCAGCTTGGGGACAGGGGGCACGGGAAACACCATATATTTT.

The rearrangement joins TRBV7-3 to TRBJ2-1; 9 bases map to TRBD2. The germline V gene has CDR1 SGHTA and CDR2 FQGTGA. V lost 1 base to trimming and J lost 9 bases; unmatched junction nucleotides: 13. The CDR3 covers 17 residues. The CDR3 protein is CASSLRAAREGWSEQFF. CDR3 coding DNA: TGTGCCAGCAGCTTAAGGGCCGCGCGGGAGGGCTGGAGTGAGCAGTTCTTC.

The chain employs TRBV30 and TRBJ2-5, with a tentative D call TRBD2 (6 bases). Trimming took 2 bases from V and 4 from J, leaving 14 bases between them. Germline V gene lookup returns CDR1 GTSNPN and CDR2 SVGIG (reference sequence). The CDR3 totals 14 residues. The CDR3 sequence is CAWSTGLAIETQYF. DNA of the CDR3: TGTGCCTGGAGTACTGGTCTAGCGATAGAGACCCAGTACTTC.

This chain connects TRBV30 to TRBJ2-7, with D possibly being TRBD2 (5 bases). Trimming cost V 1 base and J 4 bases, with 11 bases left between them. The CDR3 is made up of 13 amino acids. Germline V gene data show CDR1 as GTSNPN and CDR2 as SVGIG (reference sequence). The DNA of the CDR3 is TGTGCCTGGAGTGAGAGGGCTGATTACGAGCAGTACTTC. Its protein is CAWSERADYEQYF.

The V and J genes are TRBV7-3 and TRBJ2-3, with 8 bases aligning to TRBD2. The CDR3 runs 16 residues. V trimming: 1 base; J trimming: 0 bases; junction bases outside the gene matches: 3. Germline V gene lookup returns CDR1 SGHTA and CDR2 FQGTGA. The CDR3, as DNA: TGTGCCAGCAGCTTAATCGGGGGGGCGAGCACAGATACGCAGTATTTT. Protein product: CASSLIGGASTDTQYF.

The V and J genes are TRBV5-1 and TRBJ2-3; TRBD2 matches at 9 bases. V shed 4 bases and J 3 bases; nucleotides not matched to a gene: 6. The CDR3 is made up of 15 amino acids. The germline V gene encodes CDR1 SGHRS and CDR2 YFSETQ. The CDR3 coding sequence is TGCGCCAGCAGCCCCGGGACTAGCCTGACAGATACGCAGTATTTT. Its protein product is CASSPGTSLTDTQYF.

The chain uses TRBV5-6 and TRBJ2-3; 7 nucleotides match TRBD2. In germline, CDR1 is SGHDT, CDR2 YYEEEE. Trimming took 0 bases from V and 0 from J; bases not matched to a gene: 1. This CDR3 is built from 15 residues. CDR3 in amino acids: CASSLAGGSTDTQYF. In nucleotides, the CDR3 is TGTGCCAGCAGCTTGGCCGGGGGGAGCACAGATACGCAGTATTTT.

The rearrangement uses TRBV28 and TRBJ1-4, with 11 bases matching TRBD1. The CDR3 loop spans 16 amino acids. Germline loops: CDR1 MDHEN, CDR2 SYDVKM. V shed 6 bases and J 7 bases; nucleotides not matched to a gene: 10. The CDR3 reads CASSSPGQGGGEKLFF. CDR3 in DNA: TGTGCCAGCAGCAGCCCGGGACAGGGGGGGGGTGAAAAACTGTTTTTT.

The chain links TRBV6-5 to TRBJ1-2; possible D gene TRBD1, 5 bases. Germline assignment: CDR1 MNHEY and CDR2 SVGAGI. The CDR3 is 15 amino acids. V lost 0 bases, J lost 4 bases, and 12 bases lay in between. CDR3 loop: CASSYSIRQGYGYTF. CDR3 sequence (DNA): TGTGCCAGCAGTTACTCGATACGCCAGGGCTATGGCTACACCTTC.

The rearrangement uses TRBV6-1 and TRBJ2-6, with 13 bases lining up with TRBD2. Germline V lookup: CDR1 MNHNS, CDR2 SASEGT. V was clipped by 4 bases and J by 0 bases; unmatched bases: 0. The CDR3 is 17 residues long. The DNA for the CDR3 is TGTGCCAGCAGTGGGACTAGCGGGAGCTCTGGGGCCAACGTCCTGACTTTC. Translation gives CASSGTSGSSGANVLTF.

The genes are TRBV7-2 and TRBJ2-3, with D possibly being TRBD1 (5 bases). The CDR3 loop spans 16 amino acids. CDR1 and CDR2 from the germline V gene are SGHTA and FQGNSA. The V end was cut by 1 base, the J end by 4 bases, with 15 bases between. The CDR3 protein is CASSLDSLGQADTQYF. The DNA of the CDR3 is TGTGCCAGCAGCTTAGATAGCCTGGGGCAGGCAGATACGCAGTATTTT.

The chain links TRBV29-1 to TRBJ2-5, with TRBD2 matching 9 bases. The CDR3 totals 17 residues. Trimming removed 8 bases from V and 3 bases from J; junction bases left unmatched: 19. Germline V gives CDR1 SQVTM, CDR2 ANQGSEA. CDR3 sequence reads: CSHHSWLAGTTKETQYF. The CDR3 region has the DNA TGCAGCCACCATAGCTGGCTAGCGGGAACCACCAAAGAGACCCAGTACTTC.

The chain is built from TRBV13 and TRBJ2-3, with D possibly TRBD1 on 5 matching bases. The CDR3 contains 14 residues. Germline CDR1 reads PRHDT; CDR2 reads FYEKMQ (reference sequence). Trimming stripped 5 bases from V and 3 bases from J, with 12 bases between. The CDR3 DNA reads TGTGCCAGCAGCACCCGACAGAGAACAGATACGCAGTATTTT. This gives the protein CASSTRQRTDTQYF.

The genes are TRBV15 and TRBJ2-1; tentatively, D is TRBD2 (5 bases). The length of the CDR3 is 14 residues. In germline, CDR1 is LNHNV, CDR2 YYDKDF (reference sequence). Trimming stripped 1 base from V and 9 bases from J, with 13 bases between. In nucleotides, the CDR3 is TGTGCCACCAGCAGAGTGAGGGAGATTGGTGAGCAGTTCTTC. Its protein product is CATSRVREIGEQFF.

The CDR3 sequence is CASSLVYRNQPQHF. CDR3 in DNA: TGTGCCAGCAGCTTAGTATACAGAAATCAGCCCCAGCATTTT. The chain has TRBV7-8 and TRBJ1-5; D is unresolved. V was shortened by 1 base and J by 4 bases, with 8 bases between the two germline ends. This CDR3 is built from 14 residues. The V gene's germline CDR1 is SGHVS and CDR2 FQNEAQ.